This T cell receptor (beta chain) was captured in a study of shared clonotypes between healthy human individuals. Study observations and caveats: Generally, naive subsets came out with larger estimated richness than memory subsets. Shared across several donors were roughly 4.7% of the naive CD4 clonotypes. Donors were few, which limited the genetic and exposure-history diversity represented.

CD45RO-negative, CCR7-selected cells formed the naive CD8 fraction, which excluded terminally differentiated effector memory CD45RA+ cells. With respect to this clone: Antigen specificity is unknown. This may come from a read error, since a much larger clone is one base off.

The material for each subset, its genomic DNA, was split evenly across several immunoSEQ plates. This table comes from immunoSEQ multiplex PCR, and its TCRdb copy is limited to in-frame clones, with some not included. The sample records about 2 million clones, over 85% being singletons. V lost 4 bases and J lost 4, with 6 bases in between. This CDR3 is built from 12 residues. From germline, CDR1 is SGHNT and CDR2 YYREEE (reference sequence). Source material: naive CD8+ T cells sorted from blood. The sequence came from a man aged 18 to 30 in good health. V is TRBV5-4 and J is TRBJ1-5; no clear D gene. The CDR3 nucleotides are TGTGCCAGCAGCGACGGGAATCAGCCCCAGCATTTT. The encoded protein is CASSDGNQPQHF.